The present TCR beta chain was sequenced within a study of cytomegalovirus exposure and HLA in healthy donors. At the level of the study: Assignment to the Caucasian-associated ancestry cluster applied to approximately 80% of the roughly 400 genotyped donors.

The study ran its PCR with 60 Vbeta and 13 Jbeta primers. The data were produced by immunoSEQ multiplex PCR, yet TCRdb's version contains in-frame clones alone and is incomplete. This repertoire shows about 190,000 clones, 75% to 90% found once; its top ten account for roughly 0.32%. At sampling all donors were nominally healthy, likely with unrecorded immune exposures. In the case of this clone: The antigen is unknown.

Findings of the study overall: Three CMV-associated chains proved CMV antigen-specific in vitro. Most TCR sequences proved rare, with some public TCRs found in many donors.

The CDR3 runs 14 residues. The V gene's germline CDR1 is MDHEN and CDR2 SYDVKM. V lost 6 bases and J lost 2; bases outside the gene matches: 4. The rearrangement uses TRBV28 and TRBJ2-1; TRBD1 agrees at 7 bases. Sequenced: PBMCs. The TCR originated in a young woman in good health and CMV-seronegative. The CDR3 region is CASSRDRAYNEQFF. CDR3 DNA: TGTGCCAGCAGCCGGGACAGAGCCTACAATGAGCAGTTCTTC.